The 3 T cell receptor delta chains listed next were all sequenced from one sample in a study of Vδ1+ human thymocytes. These receptors have no known antigen. Extracted RNA was reverse transcribed into cDNA. Multiplex PCR used pooled V-gene forward primers and a constant-region reverse primer to amplify CDR3s. TCRdb redid clone calling on the multiplex PCR reads using CATT. The sample consists of under 85,000 delta-chain clones, around 35% of them appearing once. Whole-study findings and limits: Highly polyclonal TRG and TRD repertoires with Gaussian CDR3 length distributions appeared in thymus.

The sample taken for sequencing was Vdelta1+ gamma-delta thymocytes from the thymus. This sample's subset: FACS-sorted CD3+ TCRalphabeta- TCRVdelta1+ TCRVdelta2- thymocytes. The receptors stem from a boy in the first two years of life who had congenital heart surgery.

The gene calls are TRDV1 and TRDJ1; 9 bases are shared with TRDD3. This CDR3 comprises 18 residues. Germline V gene lookup returns CDR1 TSWWSYY and CDR2 QGS. V shed 1 base, J shed 3 bases, and the junction held 12 bases outside the gene matches. The CDR3 loop reads CALGEHFKAGDTPDKLIF. The CDR3 nucleotides are TGTGCTCTTGGGGAACATTTTAAAGCGGGGGATACCCCCGATAAACTCATCTTT.

This clone was recorded only once. The chain uses TRDV1 and TRDJ1; 7 positions match TRDD2. The CDR3 covers 20 residues. J lost 0 bases, V lost 1 base, and 17 bases had no gene match. Germline CDR1 and CDR2: TSWWSYY and QGS. The CDR3 nucleotides read TGTGCTCTTGGGGAACGACGCCCCTTCCTCCTCATACCCTACACCGATAAACTCATCTTT. Its translation is CALGERRPFLLIPYTDKLIF.

The V gene is TRDV1, the J gene TRDJ1, with TRDD3 matching over 9 bases. With 8 bases clipped from V and 0 bases from J, the junction kept 34 bases outside the gene matches. Germline lookup yields CDR1 TSWWSYY and CDR2 QGS. CDR3 size: 24 residues. DNA of the CDR3: TGTGCTCTTTTAGCCCCTCCTATCCCCTTTAATACTGGGGGACCTCCCCCGTACACCGATAAACTCATCTTT. It codes for CALLAPPIPFNTGGPPPYTDKLIF.